The 8 T cell receptor beta chains presented below share a single source sample, sequenced in a study of neurological immune-mediated disorders. Each CDR3 protein gets one entry after TCRdb re-called the 5' RACE reads with MiXCR. Of tens of thousands of distinct CDR3 sequences listed, roughly 2.6% are singletons. Sequenced: PBMCs. All receptors come from a woman aged 30 to 39 with multiple sclerosis.

This clonotype has at least ten counts. The rearrangement links TRBV11-2 to TRBJ2-7; a possible D gene is TRBD2 (6 bases). This CDR3 region has 15 residues. V was shortened by 0 bases and J by 0 bases, with 9 bases between the two germline ends. Germline-derived CDR1 and CDR2 are SGHAT and FQNNGV. CDR3 nucleotides: TGTGCCAGCAGCTTAGAGGGACTCTCCTCCTACGAGCAGTACTTC. Its protein product is CASSLEGLSSYEQYF.

This clonotype was seen a few times. The chain joins TRBV13 to TRBJ2-7; 8 bases line up with TRBD1. The CDR3 is 15 residues long. Per germline, CDR1 PRHDT and CDR2 FYEKMQ (reference sequence). The junction had 9 bases not matched to a gene; V was cut back by 5 bases and J by 3 bases. CDR3 nucleotides: TGTGCCAGCAGCAACGGGAACAGGGGGTTCTACGAGCAGTACTTC. This codes for CASSNGNRGFYEQYF.

At least ten counts were recorded for this clonotype. The chain uses TRBV3-1 and TRBJ1-5, with D unclear. The V gene lost 4 bases and the J gene lost 9 bases, with 13 bases spanning the gap. The CDR3 loop spans 13 amino acids. The germline V gene encodes CDR1 LGHDT and CDR2 YNNKEL (reference sequence). CDR3 sequence: CASSLDISRPQHF. The DNA of the CDR3 is TGTGCCAGCAGCCTCGACATCTCACGGCCCCAGCATTTT.

In this sample, this clonotype turned up many times. The rearrangement links TRBV5-1 to TRBJ2-3; D might be TRBD1 (5 bases). V shed 0 bases and J shed 2 bases, with 7 bases lying between them. CDR1 and CDR2 (germline): SGHRS, YFSETQ. The CDR3 loop spans 14 amino acids. CDR3: CASSLGTFTDTQYF. Written as DNA, the CDR3 is TGCGCCAGCAGCTTGGGGACATTCACAGATACGCAGTATTTT.

The sample holds many counts of this clonotype. The chain uses TRBV6-2 or TRBV6-3 and TRBJ2-1; 9 bases fit TRBD2. The germline V gene encodes CDR1 MNHEY and CDR2 SVGEGT. Unmatched junction bases numbered 3, after V lost 9 bases and J lost 0 bases. The CDR3 contains 14 residues. Written as DNA, the CDR3 is TGTGCCAGTCGAGCGGGGGGCTCCTACAATGAGCAGTTCTTC. Encoded protein: CASRAGGSYNEQFF.

This clonotype was recorded a few times. This chain links TRBV5-6 with TRBJ2-3; the D call may be TRBD1 or TRBD2 (6 bases each). The CDR3 is made up of 16 amino acids. Trimming stripped 0 bases from V and 0 bases from J, with 11 bases between. The germline V gene encodes CDR1 SGHDT and CDR2 YYEEEE. The CDR3 DNA sequence: TGTGCCAGCAGCTTGGGAGGGGGGACTAGCACAGATACGCAGTATTTT. This translates into CASSLGGGTSTDTQYF.

At least ten counts were recorded for this clonotype. This sequence joins TRBV30 and TRBJ2-3; D may be TRBD2 (5 bases). The CDR3 sequence is 14 residues long. Trimming removed 5 bases at V and 0 bases at J, with 12 bases between. Germline lookup yields CDR1 GTSNPN and CDR2 SVGIG (reference sequence). The DNA for the CDR3 is TGTGCCTGGGAGGGCGGATTTAGCACAGATACGCAGTATTTT. The encoded protein is CAWEGGFSTDTQYF.

This clonotype was counted many times. The gene calls are TRBV7-2 and TRBJ2-3, with TRBD1 matching over 8 bases. CDR3 length: 15 residues. Germline loops: CDR1 SGHTA, CDR2 FQGNSA. J gave up 8 bases and V 5 bases, and 12 bases lay outside the gene matches. The CDR3: CASSPRGQGATTQYF. The CDR3 region has the DNA TGTGCCAGCAGCCCCCGGGGGCAGGGGGCTACTACGCAGTATTTT.